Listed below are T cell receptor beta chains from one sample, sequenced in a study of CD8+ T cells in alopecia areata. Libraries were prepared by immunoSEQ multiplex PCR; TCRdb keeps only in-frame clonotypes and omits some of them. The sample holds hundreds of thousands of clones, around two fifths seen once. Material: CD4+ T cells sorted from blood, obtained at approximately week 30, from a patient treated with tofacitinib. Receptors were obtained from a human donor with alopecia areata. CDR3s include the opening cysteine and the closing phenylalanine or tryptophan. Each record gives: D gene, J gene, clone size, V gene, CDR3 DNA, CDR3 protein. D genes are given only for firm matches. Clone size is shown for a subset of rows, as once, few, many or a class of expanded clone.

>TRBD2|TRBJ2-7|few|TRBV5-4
TGTGCCAGCAGCCCTTATCCTAGACTAGCATTCGAGCAGTACTTC
CASSPYPRLAFEQYF
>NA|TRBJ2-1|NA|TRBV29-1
TGCAGCGTTGAACAGGCCTCCTACAATGAGCAGTTCTTC
CSVEQASYNEQFF
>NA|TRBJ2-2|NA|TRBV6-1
TGTGCCAGCAGGCGGGGGGACAGTCTGGGGGAGCTGTTTTTT
CASRRGDSLGELFF
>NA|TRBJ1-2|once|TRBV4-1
TGCGCCAGCAGCTCCCCCGGGGGGAACTATGGCTACACCTTC
CASSSPGGNYGYTF
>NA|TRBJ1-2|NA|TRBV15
TGTGCCACCAGTTCGGACGTCTATGGCTACACCTTC
CATSSDVYGYTF
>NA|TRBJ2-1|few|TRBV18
TGTGCCAGCTCACTACACTCAGTTGAGCAGTTCTTC
CASSLHSVEQFF
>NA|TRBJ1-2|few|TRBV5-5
TGTGCCAGCAGCCCGGACGGTGGTGGCTACACCTTC
CASSPDGGGYTF
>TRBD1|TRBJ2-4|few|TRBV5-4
TGTGCCAGCAGCTCAGGGGGCCGGCTAGCCAAAAACATTCAGTACTTC
CASSSGGRLAKNIQYF
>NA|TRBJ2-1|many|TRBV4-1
TGCGCCAGCACTCGGGCAGGCTCCTACAATGAGCAGTTCTTC
CASTRAGSYNEQFF
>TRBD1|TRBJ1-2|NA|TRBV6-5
TGTGCCAGCAATAGGGACAGGGGGCAGGGAGGCTACACCTTC
CASNRDRGQGGYTF